Following are 31 T cell receptor beta chains from one sample sequenced in a study of shared clonotypes between healthy human individuals. Clones were read by immunoSEQ multiplex PCR, and TCRdb kept only the in-frame ones, dropping some. Altogether about 1.9 million clones are present, around 93% being singletons, with the ten largest covering about 1.7%. In the naive CD8 group, cells lacked CD45RO and were positively selected for CCR7, so terminally differentiated effector memory CD45RA+ cells were left out. Sequencing was performed on naive CD8+ T cells from PBMCs. All receptors come from a man between 18 and 29 years old in good health. Some clones in this sample may be carry-over from other donors' samples.

The J gene is TRBJ2-1, the V gene TRBV5-1; TRBD1 matches at 8 bases. The CDR3 runs 15 residues. The V gene end was trimmed by 0 bases and the J gene end by 4 bases; junction bases not matched to a gene: 3. Germline V gene lookup returns CDR1 SGHRS and CDR2 YFSETQ. The CDR3 DNA reads TGCGCCAGCAGCTTGGTTCAGGGGGCATACAATGAGCAGTTCTTC. It yields the protein CASSLVQGAYNEQFF.

The gene calls are TRBV10-3 and TRBJ2-7; possible D gene TRBD1, 5 bases. Between the trimmed V and J ends, which lost 8 bases and 5 bases, there was a span of 13 bases. Germline CDR1 ENHRY, CDR2 SYGVKD. The CDR3 runs 12 residues. CDR3 bases: TGTGCCATCGGGGCCGGCACGGACGAGCAGTACTTC. It encodes CAIGAGTDEQYF.

The CDR3 nucleotides read TGTGCCAGCAGTTACTCGATGTCTCTATTATACGGGGAGCTGTTTTTT. Encoded protein: CASSYSMSLLYGELFF. This rearrangement joins TRBV6-5 to TRBJ2-2; D remains unclear. Trimming stripped 0 bases from V and 7 bases from J, with 15 bases between. CDR3 length equals 16 residues. Germline CDR1 is MNHEY and CDR2 is SVGAGI.

This rearrangement joins TRBV9 to TRBJ2-1, with 8 bases fitting TRBD1. The CDR3 contains 17 residues. Germline trimming cut 3 bases from V and 8 bases from J; bases unmatched to any gene: 16. CDR1 and CDR2 (germline): SGDLS, YYNGEE. CDR3 protein: CASSAPFAPQGGDEQFF. CDR3 nucleotide sequence: TGTGCCAGCAGCGCACCCTTTGCGCCACAGGGGGGTGATGAGCAGTTCTTC.

The J gene is TRBJ1-1, the V gene TRBV9; weak D call: TRBD1 (5 bases). The CDR3 length is 15 residues. CDR1 SGDLS and CDR2 YYNGEE come from the germline V gene. V dropped 3 bases and J dropped 0 bases, with 12 bases sitting between them. The CDR3 is CASSARRDMNTEAFF. The DNA for the CDR3 is TGTGCCAGCAGCGCTCGCAGGGATATGAACACTGAAGCTTTCTTT.

The rearrangement uses TRBV5-1 and TRBJ2-7; D gene uncertain. V gave up 0 bases and J gave up 7 bases, with 14 bases separating them. Per the germline V gene, CDR1 is SGHRS and CDR2 is YFSETQ. There are 14 residues in the CDR3. CDR3 DNA: TGCGCCAGCAGCTTGGAACAAAGAAATCGGGAGCAGTACTTC. It specifies CASSLEQRNREQYF.

The chain couples TRBV9 to TRBJ2-1; 11 positions agree with TRBD1. J gave up 14 bases and V 0 bases, and 7 bases lay outside the gene matches. CDR3 length equals 14 residues. Germline CDR1 reads SGDLS; CDR2 reads YYNGEE. The DNA of the CDR3 is TGTGCCAGCAGCGTAGGGACAGGGGGCCAGATGGAGTTCTTC. Its protein is CASSVGTGGQMEFF.

The chain combines TRBV19 with TRBJ1-1; D is possibly TRBD1 (5 bases). Per germline, CDR1 LNHDA and CDR2 SQIVND (reference sequence). V was cut by 5 bases and J by 4 bases, with 17 bases left in between. This CDR3 comprises 15 residues. The chain's CDR3 is CASSVGTGRGTEAFF. CDR3 DNA sequence: TGTGCCAGTAGTGTCGGGACCGGGAGGGGCACTGAAGCTTTCTTT.

The J gene is TRBJ2-1, the V gene TRBV11-2, with 10 nucleotides matching TRBD2. Germline-derived CDR1 and CDR2 are SGHAT and FQNNGV. The V gene end was trimmed by 1 base and the J gene end by 0 bases; junction bases not matched to a gene: 3. This CDR3 comprises 17 residues. In DNA form, the CDR3 reads TGTGCCAGCAGCTTAGTAGCTAGCGGGAGCTCCTACAATGAGCAGTTCTTC. Residues: CASSLVASGSSYNEQFF.

This clone was seen only once. V usage is TRBV4-1 and J usage is TRBJ2-7, with D possibly being TRBD1 or TRBD2 (5 bases each). The germline gives CDR1 MGHRA, CDR2 YSYEKL. The V and J ends lost 1 base and 2 bases respectively, with 12 bases between them. The CDR3 spans 15 residues. CDR3 nucleotides: TGCGCCAGCAGCCAAGGGGGCGGGCCTACCTACGAGCAGTACTTC. Protein sequence: CASSQGGGPTYEQYF.

This chain connects TRBV19 to TRBJ2-3; the D is unclear. In germline, CDR1 is LNHDA, CDR2 SQIVND (reference sequence). Trimming removed 8 bases at V and 1 base at J, with 16 bases between. This CDR3 contains 15 residues. The CDR3 DNA follows: TGTGCCAGTGAGCTCTCCTACCGTCGCACAGATACGCAGTATTTT. Protein sequence: CASELSYRRTDTQYF.

This clone was seen just once. The chain is built from TRBV19 and TRBJ1-3; no definite D call. CDR1 and CDR2 from the germline V gene are LNHDA and SQIVND (reference sequence). V lost 7 bases, J lost 4 bases, and 11 bases lay in between. This CDR3 has 13 amino acids. CDR3 residues: CASKEGFGNTIYF. CDR3 DNA: TGTGCCAGTAAGGAGGGCTTCGGAAACACCATATATTTT. The whole variable domain, filled in from reference TRBV19 and TRBJ1-3, reads DGGITQSPKYLFRKEGQNVTLSCEQNLNHDAMYWYRQDPGQGLRLIYYSQIVNDFQKGDIAEGYSVSREKKESFPLTVTSAQKNPTAFYLCASKEGFGNTIYFGEGSWLTVV.

This clone was observed once. The chain has TRBV12-2 and TRBJ2-1; the DNA was not compared with TRBD2, the D call given in the table. TRBV12-2 is flagged as a pseudogene. The CDR3 is 17 amino acids. The CDR3 loop is CASRFILKLTSYNEQFF. The CDR3 nucleotides are TGTGCAAGTCGCTTTATACTAAAGCTGACCTCCTACAATGAGCAGTTCTTC.

This clone was detected only a few times. V gene TRBV29-1 combines with J gene TRBJ1-1; no clear D gene. Germline assignment: CDR1 SQVTM and CDR2 ANQGSEA. V lost 2 bases, J lost 1 base, and 8 bases lay in between. This CDR3 has 13 residues. CDR3 region: CSVETDWNTEAFF. The DNA of the CDR3 is TGCAGCGTTGAAACGGACTGGAACACTGAAGCTTTCTTT.

As DNA, the CDR3 is TGTGCCAGCAGCTTAACAGGGGGCCGTTACGAGACCCAGTACTTC. Amino acids: CASSLTGGRYETQYF. V gene TRBV11-2 combines with J gene TRBJ2-5; 9 nucleotides align to TRBD1. Trimming at V came to 2 bases and at J to 5 bases, leaving 6 bases not matched to a gene. There are 15 residues in the CDR3. The germline CDR1 and CDR2 sequences are SGHAT and FQNNGV. The entire variable domain, with the rest obtained from reference TRBV11-2 and TRBJ2-5, is as follows: EAGVAQSPRYKIIEKRQSVAFWCNPISGHATLYWYQQILGQGPKLLIQFQNNGVVDDSQLPKDRFSAERLKGVDSTLKIQPAKLEDSAVYLCASSLTGGRYETQYFGPGTRLLVL.

Of note for this clone: Additional DNA sequences in this sample encode the identical CDR3. The chain joins TRBV27 to TRBJ2-1; D may be TRBD1 (6 bases). The CDR3 contains 13 residues. Trimming cost V 2 bases and J 4 bases, with 6 bases left between them. From germline, CDR1 is MNHEY and CDR2 SMNVEV (reference sequence). The CDR3 nucleotides read TGTGCCAGCAGTTTAGGACAGTACAATGAGCAGTTCTTC. As protein: CASSLGQYNEQFF.

V is TRBV7-8 and J is TRBJ1-2; TRBD1 might be the D (5 bases). The CDR3 is 14 amino acids. Trimming removed 1 base from V and 3 bases from J, with 9 bases in between. CDR1 is SGHVS, CDR2 FQNEAQ, per germline. CDR3 coding DNA: TGTGCCAGCAGCTTAGTAGAGGGACACTATGGCTACACCTTC. Protein: CASSLVEGHYGYTF.

The V call is TRBV4-1, the J call TRBJ1-2; no firm D call. This CDR3 region has 15 residues. Trimming stripped 2 bases from V and 5 bases from J, with 15 bases between. The V gene's germline CDR1 is MGHRA and CDR2 YSYEKL. CDR3 region: CASSQPVSSPYGYTF. CDR3 sequence (DNA): TGCGCCAGCAGCCAACCCGTGTCGTCTCCTTATGGCTACACCTTC.

This sequence joins TRBV25-1 and TRBJ2-7; D call uncertain. CDR1 is MGHDK and CDR2 is SYGVNS in the germline V gene. V dropped 0 bases and J dropped 0 bases, with 6 bases sitting between them. The CDR3 extends over 14 amino acids. Here the CDR3 reads CASSEYITSYEQYF. Written as DNA, the CDR3 is TGTGCCAGCAGTGAATATATCACCTCCTACGAGCAGTACTTC.

This clone showed up just once. Additional DNA sequences in this sample encode the identical CDR3. The CDR3 region is CASSLVSYEQYF. DNA of the CDR3: TGTGCCAGCAGCTTAGTCTCCTACGAGCAGTACTTC. The chain couples TRBV7-2 to TRBJ2-7; D is undetermined. Germline V gene data show CDR1 as SGHTA and CDR2 as FQGNSA. The CDR3 is 12 amino acids. With 1 base removed from V and 0 bases from J, the gap between germline ends came to 1 base.

V gene TRBV7-2 combines with J gene TRBJ1-5, with D possibly TRBD1 on 5 matching bases. This CDR3 spans 13 amino acids. In germline, CDR1 is SGHTA, CDR2 FQGNSA. Trimming removed 5 bases from V and 4 bases from J, with 9 bases in between. The CDR3 DNA is TGTGCCAGCAGCCGGAAGGGGAATCAGCCCCAGCATTTT. Protein sequence: CASSRKGNQPQHF.

The V gene is TRBV9, the J gene TRBJ1-3, with D tentatively TRBD1 (6 bases). V was trimmed by 5 bases and J by 4 bases, leaving 13 bases between them. In germline, CDR1 is SGDLS, CDR2 YYNGEE. The length of the CDR3 is 14 residues. DNA for the CDR3: TGTGCCAGCAGAGAAGGGGGGTCAGGAAACACCATATATTTT. Its protein product is CASREGGSGNTIYF. The complete variable domain, with remaining parts taken from reference TRBV9 and TRBJ1-3, reads DSGVTQTPKHLITATGQRVTLRCSPRSGDLSVYWYQQSLDQGLQFLIQYYNGEERAKGNILERFSAQQFPDLHSELNLSSLELGDSALYFCASREGGSGNTIYFGEGSWLTVV.

The rearrangement uses TRBV7-3 and TRBJ2-2; 7 nucleotides line up with TRBD1. V shed 5 bases and J 1 base; nucleotides not matched to a gene: 7. The V gene's germline CDR1 is SGHTA and CDR2 FQGTGA. The CDR3 runs 16 residues. CDR3 coding DNA: TGTGCCAGCAGCCCAACTGGACAGGTGAACACCGGGGAGCTGTTTTTT. Translated: CASSPTGQVNTGELFF.

As for this clone: This same CDR3 is encoded by further DNA sequences in the sample. The V call is TRBV6-5, the J call TRBJ2-1, with TRBD1 identical over 8 bases. The CDR3 runs 14 residues. Unmatched junction bases numbered 2, after V lost 3 bases and J lost 4 bases. Germline V gene lookup returns CDR1 MNHEY and CDR2 SVGAGI. The CDR3 DNA follows: TGTGCCAGCAGTTATGGGACAGGTTACAATGAGCAGTTCTTC. It is translated as CASSYGTGYNEQFF.

The chain links TRBV7-9 to TRBJ2-3; unclear D gene. Germline V lookup: CDR1 SEHNR, CDR2 FQNEAQ (reference sequence). This CDR3 is built from 16 residues. V lost 1 base and J lost 5, with 16 bases in between. The CDR3, as DNA: TGTGCCAGCAGCTTAGTTGATGGTATTAAGGGAGATACGCAGTATTTT. Translating it yields CASSLVDGIKGDTQYF.

The V call is TRBV4-1, the J call TRBJ2-1; 8 bases line up with TRBD2. The CDR3 totals 17 residues. Germline CDR1 MGHRA, CDR2 YSYEKL. After removal of 4 bases from V and 5 bases from J, the junction contained 13 bases not matched to a gene. CDR3 in DNA: TGCGCCAGCAGCCCCATAGGACTAGCCGACGCTGACAATGAGCAGTTCTTC. Residues: CASSPIGLADADNEQFF.

V and J are TRBV2 and TRBJ1-1; D gene ambiguous. This CDR3 has 11 residues. Germline V CDR1 and CDR2: SNHLY, FYNNEI. V gave up 4 bases and J gave up 7 bases, with 7 bases separating them. DNA of the CDR3: TGTGCCAGCAGTGTCGACGGTGAAGCTTTCTTT. It is translated as CASSVDGEAFF.

The chain uses TRBV19 and TRBJ1-1, with TRBD1 matching over 10 bases. The CDR3 is made up of 15 amino acids. Germline V CDR1 and CDR2: LNHDA, SQIVND (reference sequence). V shed 7 bases, J shed 2 bases, and the junction held 7 bases outside the gene matches. The CDR3 here is CASILGTGANTEAFF. CDR3 in DNA: TGTGCCAGTATTCTAGGGACAGGGGCTAACACTGAAGCTTTCTTT.

The CDR3 region is CATLPGTGLYGYTF. CDR3 nucleotides: TGTGCCACCCTCCCCGGGACAGGGCTATATGGCTACACCTTC. The chain couples TRBV27 to TRBJ1-2, with 9 bases aligning to TRBD1. Germline trimming cut 10 bases from V and 5 bases from J; bases unmatched to any gene: 11. The CDR3 is 14 amino acids. Per germline, CDR1 MNHEY and CDR2 SMNVEV (reference sequence).

The V call is TRBV2, the J call TRBJ2-7, with 12 bases aligning to TRBD2. This CDR3 is 15 amino acids long. Germline CDR1 reads SNHLY; CDR2 reads FYNNEI. V dropped 8 bases and J dropped 1; count of bases not matched to a gene: 6. CDR3 nucleotides: TGTGCCAGCCGGAGACTAGCGGGAGCTTCCTACGAGCAGTACTTC. It codes for CASRRLAGASYEQYF. The whole variable domain, remainder taken from reference TRBV2 and TRBJ2-7, is EPEVTQTPSHQVTQMGQEVILRCVPISNHLYFYWYRQILGQKVEFLVSFYNNEISEKSEIFDDQFSVERPDGSNFTLKIRSTKLEDSAMYFCASRRLAGASYEQYFGPGTRLTVT.

The chain is built from TRBV4-3 and TRBJ2-1, with D possibly TRBD1 on 5 matching bases. The CDR3 is 18 residues long. CDR1 is LGHNA, CDR2 YSLEER, per germline. V lost 1 base, J lost 0 bases, and 16 bases lay in between. The CDR3 is CASSQGGFLAGSYNEQFF. The CDR3 bases are TGCGCCAGCAGCCAAGGGGGCTTCCTTGCAGGCTCCTACAATGAGCAGTTCTTC.